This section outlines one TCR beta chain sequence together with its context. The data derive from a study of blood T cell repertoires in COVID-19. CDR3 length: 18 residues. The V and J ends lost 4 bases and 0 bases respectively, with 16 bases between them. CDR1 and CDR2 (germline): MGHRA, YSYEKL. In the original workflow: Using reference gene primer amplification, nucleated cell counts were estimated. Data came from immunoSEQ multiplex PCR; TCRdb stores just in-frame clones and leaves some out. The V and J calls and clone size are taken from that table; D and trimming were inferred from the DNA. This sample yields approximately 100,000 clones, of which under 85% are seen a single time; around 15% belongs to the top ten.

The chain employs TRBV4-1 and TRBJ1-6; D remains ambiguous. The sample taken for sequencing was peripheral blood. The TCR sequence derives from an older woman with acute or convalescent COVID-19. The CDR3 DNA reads TGCGCCAGCAGCCGAAAAAATGCGGGGAGCTCCTATAATTCACCCCTCCACTTT. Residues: CASSRKNAGSSYNSPLHF.